Listed here are 20 T cell receptor beta chains from one sample, sequenced in a study of blood T cell repertoires in COVID-19. TCRdb keeps only in-frame clones here, not all; method: immunoSEQ multiplex PCR. The sample lists roughly 120,000 clones, roughly 88% occurring once. The source material was peripheral blood. Source of these receptors: a woman between 45 and 65 years old with active or convalescent COVID-19.

V gene TRBV6-2 or TRBV6-3 combines with J gene TRBJ1-2; no reliable D call. Germline CDR1 MNHEY, CDR2 SVGEGT. Trimming left V 2 bases short and J 4 bases short, with 17 bases between. The CDR3 has 16 amino acids. The CDR3 coding sequence is TGTGCCAGCAGTTACCAACGTGGGGAGGCAGGCTATGGCTACACCTTC. Residues: CASSYQRGEAGYGYTF.

The chain joins TRBV28 to TRBJ1-6; 9 bases are shared with TRBD1. Trimming at V came to 3 bases and at J to 10 bases, leaving 4 bases not matched to a gene. Per the germline V gene, CDR1 is MDHEN and CDR2 is SYDVKM. The length of the CDR3 is 14 residues. The CDR3, as DNA: TGTGCCAGCAGTTTCGGGACAGGGAGATCACCCCTCCACTTT. It encodes CASSFGTGRSPLHF.

The chain uses TRBV3-1 (or the pseudogene TRBV3-2) and TRBJ2-3; D perhaps matches TRBD2 (6 bases). From germline, CDR1 is LGHDT and CDR2 YNNKEL (reference sequence). Trimming shortened V by 6 bases and J by 8 bases, and 21 bases separated the two germline ends. The CDR3 extends over 15 amino acids. This CDR3 reads CASRAGAGSPATQYF. Here the CDR3 DNA reads TGTGCCAGCAGGGCTGGTGCGGGAAGTCCGGCTACGCAGTATTTT.

The J gene is TRBJ2-1, the V gene TRBV5-1, with 7 nucleotides matching TRBD1. The CDR3 contains 16 residues. Germline-derived CDR1 and CDR2 are SGHRS and YFSETQ. The junction had 6 bases not matched to a gene; V was cut back by 0 bases and J by 3 bases. The CDR3 is CASSLAGTEYYNEQFF. CDR3 DNA sequence: TGCGCCAGCAGCTTGGCCGGGACAGAGTACTACAATGAGCAGTTCTTC.

Only a few counts were recorded for this clone. The rearrangement links TRBV7-9 to TRBJ1-5, with D possibly TRBD1 on 5 matching bases. The germline CDR1 and CDR2 sequences are SEHNR and FQNEAQ (reference sequence). The CDR3 totals 13 residues. V lost 8 bases to trimming and J lost 6 bases, with 14 bases between them. The CDR3 is CASGTGNLQPQHF. In DNA form, the CDR3 reads TGTGCCAGCGGGACTGGAAACCTTCAGCCCCAGCATTTT.

V gene TRBV9 combines with J gene TRBJ2-1, with TRBD2 identical over 9 bases. Trimming at V came to 4 bases and at J to 5 bases, leaving 7 bases not matched to a gene. This CDR3 has 15 amino acids. CDR1 is SGDLS and CDR2 is YYNGEE in the germline V gene. The CDR3 reads CASSLSGSFHNEQFF. As DNA, the CDR3 is TGTGCCAGCAGCCTTAGCGGGAGCTTCCACAATGAGCAGTTCTTC.

CDR3 sequence (DNA): TGTGCCAGCAGCTTAGCAGGGACAGCGAGGAACACTGAAGCTTTCTTT. Translation gives CASSLAGTARNTEAFF. The chain uses TRBV7-2 and TRBJ1-1, with 7 nucleotides matching TRBD1. Germline CDR1 is SGHTA and CDR2 is FQGNSA. This CDR3 spans 16 amino acids. J lost 1 base, V lost 0 bases, and 5 bases had no gene match. Full variable domain (outside the CDR3, taken from reference TRBV7-2 and TRBJ1-1): GAGVSQSPSNKVTEKGKDVELRCDPISGHTALYWYRQSLGQGLEFLIYFQGNSAPDKSGLPSDRFSAERTGGSVSTLTIQRTQQEDSAVYLCASSLAGTARNTEAFFGQGTRLTVV.

V usage is TRBV6-5 and J usage is TRBJ1-4, with D possibly TRBD1 on 6 matching bases. Trimming pared 1 base from V and 6 bases from J, leaving 12 bases between. This CDR3 has 15 residues. Germline loops: CDR1 MNHEY, CDR2 SVGAGI. The CDR3 nucleotides are TGTGCCAGCAGTTACTTGGGGGCGAGGGATGAAAAACTGTTTTTT. Its translation: CASSYLGARDEKLFF.

The chain has TRBV4-3 and TRBJ2-7; possible D gene TRBD1, 5 bases. Trimming left V 0 bases short and J 7 bases short, with 16 bases between. Germline V CDR1 and CDR2: LGHNA, YSLEER. The CDR3 is 15 residues long. The CDR3 DNA is TGCGCCAGCAGCCAAGAACCAGGGTTTCTACGAGAGCAGTACTTC. It translates to CASSQEPGFLREQYF.

This sequence joins TRBV5-6 and TRBJ2-2; D may be TRBD1 (5 bases). Germline V gene sequence: CDR1 SGHDT, CDR2 YYEEEE. V gave up 0 bases and J gave up 8 bases, with 20 bases separating them. The CDR3 is 17 residues long. The CDR3 DNA sequence: TGTGCCAGCAGCTTGGCCGAGCAGGGTCCGTCCTTTGGGGAGCTGTTTTTT. Translating gives CASSLAEQGPSFGELFF.

The rearrangement links TRBV5-5 to TRBJ2-7, with 7 bases identical to TRBD1. In germline, CDR1 is SGHKS, CDR2 YYEKEE (reference sequence). The CDR3 length is 16 residues. With V trimmed by 0 bases and J by 1 base, 7 bases remained unmatched. The CDR3 coding sequence is TGTGCCAGCAGCTTGGCTAACAGGGGCCTTTCCTACGAGCAGTACTTC. This gives the protein CASSLANRGLSYEQYF.

Details on this clone: This sample includes further DNA sequences coding for the same CDR3. The chain uses TRBV3-1 (or the pseudogene TRBV3-2) and TRBJ1-5; no definite D call. Trimming took 1 base from V and 1 from J, leaving 5 bases between them. Germline V gene sequence: CDR1 LGHDT, CDR2 YNNKEL (reference sequence). This CDR3 spans 14 amino acids. The DNA for the CDR3 is TGTGCCAGCAGCCAAGGACTGAGCAATCAGCCCCAGCATTTT. Protein sequence: CASSQGLSNQPQHF.

The V call is TRBV28, the J call TRBJ1-3, with 7 bases fitting TRBD1. Germline CDR1 reads MDHEN; CDR2 reads SYDVKM. V lost 7 bases to trimming and J lost 3 bases; unmatched junction nucleotides: 9. This CDR3 region has 15 residues. CDR3: CASTSPGGIGNTIYF. CDR3 DNA: TGTGCCAGCACTTCGCCAGGGGGTATTGGAAACACCATATATTTT.

The V and J genes are TRBV5-6 and TRBJ1-2; 7 bases match TRBD1. CDR1 is SGHDT, CDR2 YYEEEE, per germline. Trimming at V came to 5 bases and at J to 9 bases, leaving 13 bases not matched to a gene. This CDR3 region has 14 residues. The CDR3 is CASRAPGTADSYTF. Written as DNA, the CDR3 is TGTGCCAGCAGAGCGCCCGGGACAGCGGATAGCTACACCTTC.

The J gene is TRBJ1-1, the V gene TRBV30, with D tentatively TRBD1 (6 bases). Germline V gene data show CDR1 as GTSNPN and CDR2 as SVGIG (reference sequence). The CDR3 length is 17 residues. V was cut by 4 bases and J by 3 bases, with 24 bases left in between. The CDR3 DNA follows: TGTGCCTGGACTCCCCGGGGCAGGGGCAACCTGTACACTGAAGCTTTCTTT. Its translation: CAWTPRGRGNLYTEAFF.

This chain joins TRBV2 and TRBJ2-7, with D uncertain. This CDR3 has 12 residues. Per the germline V gene, CDR1 is SNHLY and CDR2 is FYNNEI. The ends were cut back, 4 bases at V and 4 bases at J, with 8 bases in the middle. CDR3 amino acids: CASSVGAYEQYF. The DNA for the CDR3 is TGTGCCAGCAGTGTTGGAGCTTACGAGCAGTACTTC. Drawing the rest from reference TRBV2 and TRBJ2-7, the complete variable domain is EPEVTQTPSHQVTQMGQEVILRCVPISNHLYFYWYRQILGQKVEFLVSFYNNEISEKSEIFDDQFSVERPDGSNFTLKIRSTKLEDSAMYFCASSVGAYEQYFGPGTRLTVT.

This chain connects TRBV9 to TRBJ1-4, with a weak D call TRBD1 (6 bases). Trimming took 3 bases from V and 7 from J, leaving 13 bases between them. In germline, CDR1 is SGDLS, CDR2 YYNGEE. This CDR3 has 14 amino acids. The chain's CDR3 is CASSAGQFTEKLFF. The DNA of the CDR3 is TGTGCCAGCAGCGCCGGACAGTTTACTGAAAAACTGTTTTTT.

The chain uses TRBV19 and TRBJ1-1, with D perhaps matching TRBD1 (5 bases). Germline lookup yields CDR1 LNHDA and CDR2 SQIVND (reference sequence). V lost 11 bases to trimming and J lost 0 bases, with 10 bases between them. The CDR3 has 12 residues. The CDR3 reads CAAGEMNTEAFF. The CDR3 nucleotides read TGTGCCGCGGGGGAGATGAACACTGAAGCTTTCTTT.

This rearrangement joins TRBV28 to TRBJ1-5; 8 nucleotides line up with TRBD1. The CDR3 sequence is 15 residues long. The germline CDR1 and CDR2 sequences are MDHEN and SYDVKM. J gave up 5 bases and V 2 bases, and 5 bases lay outside the gene matches. The CDR3 sequence: CASSLTGGWDQPQHF. The CDR3, as DNA: TGTGCCAGCAGTTTAACAGGGGGGTGGGATCAGCCCCAGCATTTT.

The rearrangement joins TRBV7-2 to TRBJ2-1; D unresolved. V dropped 1 base and J dropped 4 bases, with 5 bases sitting between them. CDR1 and CDR2 (germline): SGHTA, FQGNSA. CDR3 length equals 13 residues. The CDR3 region has the DNA TGTGCCAGCAGCTTAGGGCCATACAATGAGCAGTTCTTC. It specifies CASSLGPYNEQFF. Looking up the rest from reference TRBV7-2 and TRBJ2-1 gives the full variable domain: GAGVSQSPSNKVTEKGKDVELRCDPISGHTALYWYRQSLGQGLEFLIYFQGNSAPDKSGLPSDRFSAERTGGSVSTLTIQRTQQEDSAVYLCASSLGPYNEQFFGPGTRLTVL.